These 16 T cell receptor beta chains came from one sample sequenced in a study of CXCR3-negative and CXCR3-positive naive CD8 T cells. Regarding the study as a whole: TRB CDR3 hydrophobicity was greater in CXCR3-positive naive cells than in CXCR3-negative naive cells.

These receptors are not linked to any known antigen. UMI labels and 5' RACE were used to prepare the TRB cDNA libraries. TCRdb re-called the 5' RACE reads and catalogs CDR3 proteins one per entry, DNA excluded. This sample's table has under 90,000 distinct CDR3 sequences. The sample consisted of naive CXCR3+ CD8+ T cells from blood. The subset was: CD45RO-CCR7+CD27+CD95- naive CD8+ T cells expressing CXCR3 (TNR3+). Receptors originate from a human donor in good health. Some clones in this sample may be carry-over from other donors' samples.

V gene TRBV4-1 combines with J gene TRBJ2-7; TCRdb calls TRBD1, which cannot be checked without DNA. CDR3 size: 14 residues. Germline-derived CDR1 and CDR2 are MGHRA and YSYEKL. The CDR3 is CASSHPGQNYEQYF.

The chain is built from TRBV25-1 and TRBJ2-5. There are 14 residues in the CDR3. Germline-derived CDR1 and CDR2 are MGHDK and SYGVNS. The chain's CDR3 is CASSEFRVEETQYF. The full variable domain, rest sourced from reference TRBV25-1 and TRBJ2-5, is EADIYQTPRYLVIGTGKKITLECSQTMGHDKMYWYQQDPGMELHLIHYSYGVNSTEKGDLSSESTVSRIRTEHFPLTLESARPSHTSQYLCASSEFRVEETQYFGPGTRLLVL.

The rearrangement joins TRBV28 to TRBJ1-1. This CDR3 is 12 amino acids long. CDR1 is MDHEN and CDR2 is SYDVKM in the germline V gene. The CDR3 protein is CASSFGPLEAFF.

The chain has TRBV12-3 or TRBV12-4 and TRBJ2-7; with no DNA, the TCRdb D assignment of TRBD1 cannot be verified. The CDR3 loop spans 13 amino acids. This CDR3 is CASRRGGGYEQYF.

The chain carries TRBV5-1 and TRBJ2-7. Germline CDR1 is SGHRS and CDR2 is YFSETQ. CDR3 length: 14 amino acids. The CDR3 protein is CASKPDSIAYEQYF.

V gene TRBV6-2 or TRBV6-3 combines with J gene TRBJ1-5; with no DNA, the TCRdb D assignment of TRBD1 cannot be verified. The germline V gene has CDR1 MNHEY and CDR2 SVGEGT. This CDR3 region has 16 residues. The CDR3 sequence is CASSYGASWGNQPQHF.

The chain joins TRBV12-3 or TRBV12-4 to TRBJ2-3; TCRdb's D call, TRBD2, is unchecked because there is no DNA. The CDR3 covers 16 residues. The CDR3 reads CASTTPGLHYGDTQYF.

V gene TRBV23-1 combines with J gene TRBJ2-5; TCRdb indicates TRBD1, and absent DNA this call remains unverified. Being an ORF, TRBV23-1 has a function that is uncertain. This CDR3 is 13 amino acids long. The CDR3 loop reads CASKGVGRETQYF.

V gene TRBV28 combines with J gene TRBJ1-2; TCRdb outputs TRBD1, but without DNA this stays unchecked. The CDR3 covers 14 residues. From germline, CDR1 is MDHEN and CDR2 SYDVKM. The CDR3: CASSPSTGGYGYTF.

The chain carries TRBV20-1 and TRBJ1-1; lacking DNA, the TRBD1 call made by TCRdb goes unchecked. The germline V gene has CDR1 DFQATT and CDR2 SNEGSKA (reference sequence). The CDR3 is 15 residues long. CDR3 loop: CSAREPDRWDTEAFF.

The CDR3 sequence is CASSPPEGYEQFF. The rearrangement joins TRBV28 to TRBJ2-1; TCRdb's D call of TRBD2 is untestable without DNA. Germline V gene data show CDR1 as MDHEN and CDR2 as SYDVKM. The CDR3 runs to 13 residues.

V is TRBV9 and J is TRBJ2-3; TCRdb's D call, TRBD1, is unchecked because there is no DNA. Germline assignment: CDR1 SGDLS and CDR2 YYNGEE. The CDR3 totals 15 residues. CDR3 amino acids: CASSDSGGPADTQYF.

The CDR3 sequence: CASSWTGPNTEAFF. The chain combines TRBV12-3 or TRBV12-4 with TRBJ1-1; TCRdb outputs TRBD1, but without DNA this stays unchecked. The CDR3 contains 14 residues.

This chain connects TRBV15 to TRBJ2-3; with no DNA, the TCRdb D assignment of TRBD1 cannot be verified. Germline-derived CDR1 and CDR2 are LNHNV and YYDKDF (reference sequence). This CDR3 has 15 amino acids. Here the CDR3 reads CATSREGGAPDTQYF.

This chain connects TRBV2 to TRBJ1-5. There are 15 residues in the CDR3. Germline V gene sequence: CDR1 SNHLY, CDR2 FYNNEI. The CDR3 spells CASSERGPDLRPQHF.

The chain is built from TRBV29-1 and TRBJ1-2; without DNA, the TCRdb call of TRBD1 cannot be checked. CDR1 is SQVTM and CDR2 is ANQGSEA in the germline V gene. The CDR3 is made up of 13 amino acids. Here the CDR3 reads CSVDRQGNYGYTF.